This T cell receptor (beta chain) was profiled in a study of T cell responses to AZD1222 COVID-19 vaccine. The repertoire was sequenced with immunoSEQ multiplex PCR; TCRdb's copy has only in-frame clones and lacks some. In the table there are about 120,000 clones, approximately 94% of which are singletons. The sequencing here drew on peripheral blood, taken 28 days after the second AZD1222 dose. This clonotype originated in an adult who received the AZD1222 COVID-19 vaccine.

Here the CDR3 reads CASSIRTASSGNTIYF. CDR3 DNA sequence: TGTGCCAGTAGTATACGGACAGCCAGCTCTGGAAACACCATATATTTT. The chain uses TRBV19 and TRBJ1-3; D perhaps matches TRBD1 (6 bases). V lost 2 bases and J lost 0, with 11 bases in between. Germline V gene sequence: CDR1 LNHDA, CDR2 SQIVND (reference sequence). The CDR3 loop spans 16 amino acids.